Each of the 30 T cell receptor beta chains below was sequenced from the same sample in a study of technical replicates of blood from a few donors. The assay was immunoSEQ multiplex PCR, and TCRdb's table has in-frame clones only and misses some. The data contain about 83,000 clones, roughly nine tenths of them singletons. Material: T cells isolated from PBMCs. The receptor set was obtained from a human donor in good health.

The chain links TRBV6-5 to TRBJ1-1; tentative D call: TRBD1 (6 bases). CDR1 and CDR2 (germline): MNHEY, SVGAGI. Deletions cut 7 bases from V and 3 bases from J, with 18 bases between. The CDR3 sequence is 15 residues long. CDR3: CASKDPTGIYTEAFF. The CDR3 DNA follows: TGTGCCAGCAAAGACCCTACAGGGATCTACACTGAAGCTTTCTTT.

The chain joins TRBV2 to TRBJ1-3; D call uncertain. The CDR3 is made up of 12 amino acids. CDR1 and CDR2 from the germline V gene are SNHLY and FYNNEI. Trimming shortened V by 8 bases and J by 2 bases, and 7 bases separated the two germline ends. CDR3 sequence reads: CASEGPGNTIYF. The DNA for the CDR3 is TGTGCCAGCGAGGGCCCTGGAAACACCATATATTTT.

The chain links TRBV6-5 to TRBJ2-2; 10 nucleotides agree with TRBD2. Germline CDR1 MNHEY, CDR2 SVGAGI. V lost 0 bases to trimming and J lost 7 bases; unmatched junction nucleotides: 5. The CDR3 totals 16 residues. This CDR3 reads CASSYSGTSVSGELFF. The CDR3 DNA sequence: TGTGCCAGCAGTTACTCAGGGACTAGCGTTAGCGGGGAGCTGTTTTTT.

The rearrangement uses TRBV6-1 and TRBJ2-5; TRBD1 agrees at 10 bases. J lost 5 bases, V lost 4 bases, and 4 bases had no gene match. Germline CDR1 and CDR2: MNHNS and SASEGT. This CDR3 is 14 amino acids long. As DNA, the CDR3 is TGTGCCAGCAGTGCCGGGACAGGGGTGGAGACCCAGTACTTC. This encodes CASSAGTGVETQYF.

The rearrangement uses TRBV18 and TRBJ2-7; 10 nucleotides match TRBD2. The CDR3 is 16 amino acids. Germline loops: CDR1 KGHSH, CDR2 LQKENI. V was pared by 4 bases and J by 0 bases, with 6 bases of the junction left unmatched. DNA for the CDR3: TGTGCCAGCTCACTTCCCCTAGCGGGAGTCTCCTACGAGCAGTACTTC. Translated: CASSLPLAGVSYEQYF.

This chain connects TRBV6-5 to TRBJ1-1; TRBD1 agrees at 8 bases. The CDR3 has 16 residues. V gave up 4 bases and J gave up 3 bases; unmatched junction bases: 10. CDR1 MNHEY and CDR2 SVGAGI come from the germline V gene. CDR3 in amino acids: CASSSDRVRRHTEAFF. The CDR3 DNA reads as TGTGCCAGCAGTTCGGACAGGGTAAGGCGGCACACTGAAGCTTTCTTT.

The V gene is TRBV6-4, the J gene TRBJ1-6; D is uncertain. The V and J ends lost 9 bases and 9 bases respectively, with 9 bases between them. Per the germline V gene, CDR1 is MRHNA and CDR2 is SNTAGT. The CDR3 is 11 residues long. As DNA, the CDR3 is TGTGCCAGATGGAGAGGTTCACCCCTCCACTTT. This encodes CARWRGSPLHF.

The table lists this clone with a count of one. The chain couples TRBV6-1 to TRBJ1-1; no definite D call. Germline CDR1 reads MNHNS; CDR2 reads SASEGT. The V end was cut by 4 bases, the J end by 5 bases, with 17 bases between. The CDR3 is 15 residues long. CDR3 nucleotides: TGTGCCAGCAGTGCCCCAGCTAGAGGTGTAACTGAAGCTTTCTTT. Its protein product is CASSAPARGVTEAFF.

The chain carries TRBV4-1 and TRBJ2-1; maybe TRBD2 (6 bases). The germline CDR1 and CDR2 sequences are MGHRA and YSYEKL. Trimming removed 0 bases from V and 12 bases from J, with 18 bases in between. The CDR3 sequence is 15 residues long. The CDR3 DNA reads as TGCGCCAGCAGCCAAGAAGGAGGTGGAGGGGTAAGGCAGTTCTTC. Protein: CASSQEGGGGVRQFF.

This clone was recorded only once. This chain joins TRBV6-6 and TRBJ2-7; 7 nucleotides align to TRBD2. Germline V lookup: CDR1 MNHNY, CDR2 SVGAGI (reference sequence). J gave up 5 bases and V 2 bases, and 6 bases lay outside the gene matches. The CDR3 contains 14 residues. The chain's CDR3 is CASSYARERNEQYF. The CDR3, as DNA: TGTGCCAGCAGTTACGCGCGGGAGAGGAACGAGCAGTACTTC.

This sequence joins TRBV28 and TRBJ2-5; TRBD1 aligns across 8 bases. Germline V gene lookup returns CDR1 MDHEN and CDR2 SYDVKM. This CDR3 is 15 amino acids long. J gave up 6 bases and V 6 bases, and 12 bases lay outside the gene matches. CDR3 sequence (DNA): TGTGCCAGCAGCTCCCTCAGGGGGCGCGTGAAGACCCAGTACTTC. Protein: CASSSLRGRVKTQYF.

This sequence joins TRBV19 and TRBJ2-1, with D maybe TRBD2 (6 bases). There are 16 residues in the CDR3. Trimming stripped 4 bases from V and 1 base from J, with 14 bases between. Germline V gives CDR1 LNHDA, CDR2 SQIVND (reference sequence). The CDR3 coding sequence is TGTGCCAGTAGTAGTTTTACGGGAGTTTCCTACAATGAGCAGTTCTTC. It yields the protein CASSSFTGVSYNEQFF.

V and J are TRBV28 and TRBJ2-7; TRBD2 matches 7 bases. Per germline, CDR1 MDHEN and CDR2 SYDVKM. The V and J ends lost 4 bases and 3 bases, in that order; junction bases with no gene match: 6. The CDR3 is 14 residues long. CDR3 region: CASSWHGRNYEQYF. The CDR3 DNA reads TGTGCCAGCAGTTGGCACGGGAGGAACTACGAGCAGTACTTC.

The CDR3 sequence: CASSSPDRGYEQYF. The CDR3 bases are TGCGCCAGCAGCTCCCCGGACAGGGGGTACGAGCAGTACTTC. The chain is built from TRBV5-1 and TRBJ2-7; 10 bases agree with TRBD1. Unmatched junction bases numbered 4, after V lost 3 bases and J lost 4 bases. The CDR3 extends over 14 amino acids. Germline CDR1 SGHRS, CDR2 YFSETQ.

The CDR3 region has the DNA TGCGCCAGCAGCTTGGCAGCTCCCCGAGCGGGAGAGAGCTCCTACGAGCAGTACTTC. It specifies CASSLAAPRAGESSYEQYF. The chain employs TRBV5-1 and TRBJ2-7, with 8 nucleotides matching TRBD2. With V trimmed by 0 bases and J by 0 bases, 14 bases remained unmatched. CDR3 length: 19 amino acids. CDR1 SGHRS and CDR2 YFSETQ come from the germline V gene. The entire variable domain, with the rest obtained from reference TRBV5-1 and TRBJ2-7, is as follows: KAGVTQTPRYLIKTRGQQVTLSCSPISGHRSVSWYQQTPGQGLQFLFEYFSETQRNKGNFPGRFSGRQFSNSRSEMNVSTLELGDSALYLCASSLAAPRAGESSYEQYFGPGTRLTVT.

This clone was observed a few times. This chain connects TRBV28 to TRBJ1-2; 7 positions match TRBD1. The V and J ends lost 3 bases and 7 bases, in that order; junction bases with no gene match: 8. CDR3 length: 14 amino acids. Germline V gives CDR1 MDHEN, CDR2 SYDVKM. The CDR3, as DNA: TGTGCCAGCAGTTTCTACAGGGGATCGGGTGGCTACACCTTC. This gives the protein CASSFYRGSGGYTF.

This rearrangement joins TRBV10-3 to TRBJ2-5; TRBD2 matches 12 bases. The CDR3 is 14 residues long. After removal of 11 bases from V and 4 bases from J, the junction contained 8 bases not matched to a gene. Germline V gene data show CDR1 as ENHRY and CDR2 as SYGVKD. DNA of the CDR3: TGTGCCGTAAGACTAGCGGGAGAGGTAGAGACCCAGTACTTC. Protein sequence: CAVRLAGEVETQYF.

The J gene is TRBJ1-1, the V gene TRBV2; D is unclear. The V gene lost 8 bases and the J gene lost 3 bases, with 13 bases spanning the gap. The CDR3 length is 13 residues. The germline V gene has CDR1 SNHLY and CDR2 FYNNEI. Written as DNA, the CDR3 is TGTGCCAGCGGATCGGGTTTTGACACTGAAGCTTTCTTT. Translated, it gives CASGSGFDTEAFF.

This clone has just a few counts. CDR3 amino acids: CASSYQGSSAEAFF. As DNA, the CDR3 is TGTGCCAGCTCATACCAGGGGAGCAGTGCTGAAGCTTTCTTT. V is TRBV18 and J is TRBJ1-1; weak D call: TRBD1 (6 bases). V gave up 5 bases and J gave up 6 bases, with 16 bases separating them. The CDR3 extends over 14 amino acids. Germline values: CDR1 KGHSH, CDR2 LQKENI. Based on the CDR3 plus reference TRBV18 and TRBJ1-1, the full variable domain is NAGVMQNPRHLVRRRGQEARLRCSPMKGHSHVYWYRQLPEEGLKFMVYLQKENIIDESGMPKERFSAEFPKEGPSILRIQQVVRGDSAAYFCASSYQGSSAEAFFGQGTRLTVV.

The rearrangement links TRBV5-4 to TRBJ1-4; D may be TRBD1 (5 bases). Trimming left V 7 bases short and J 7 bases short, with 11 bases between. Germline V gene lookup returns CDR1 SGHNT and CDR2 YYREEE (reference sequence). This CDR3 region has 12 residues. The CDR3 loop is CASSGQGEKLFF. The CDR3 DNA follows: TGTGCCAGCTCCGGGCAGGGTGAAAAACTGTTTTTT.

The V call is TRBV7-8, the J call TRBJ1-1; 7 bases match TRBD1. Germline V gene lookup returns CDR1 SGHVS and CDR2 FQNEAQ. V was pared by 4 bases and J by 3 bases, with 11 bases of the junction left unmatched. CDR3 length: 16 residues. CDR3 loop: CASSSRTGERYTEAFF. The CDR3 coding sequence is TGTGCCAGCAGCTCACGAACAGGGGAAAGATACACTGAAGCTTTCTTT.

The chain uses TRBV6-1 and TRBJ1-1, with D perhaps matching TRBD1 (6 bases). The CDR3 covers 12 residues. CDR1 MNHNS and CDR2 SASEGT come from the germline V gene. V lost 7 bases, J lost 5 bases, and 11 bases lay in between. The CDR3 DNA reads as TGTGCCAGCAAAGGGGGATGGACTGAAGCTTTCTTT. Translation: CASKGGWTEAFF.

CDR3 bases: TGTGCCAGCAGCCCTACCTCCGCAGAAGCTTTCTTT. This sequence encodes CASSPTSAEAFF. V and J are TRBV7-9 and TRBJ1-1; D is unclear. The CDR3 is 12 amino acids. Trimming cost V 5 bases and J 8 bases, with 12 bases left between them. CDR1 SEHNR and CDR2 FQNEAQ come from the germline V gene (reference sequence).

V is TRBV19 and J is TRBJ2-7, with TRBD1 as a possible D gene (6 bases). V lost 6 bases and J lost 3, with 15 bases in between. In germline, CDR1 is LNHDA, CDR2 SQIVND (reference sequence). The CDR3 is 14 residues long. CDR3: CASRDNNRDYEQYF. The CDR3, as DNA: TGTGCCAGTAGGGACAATAACAGGGACTACGAGCAGTACTTC.

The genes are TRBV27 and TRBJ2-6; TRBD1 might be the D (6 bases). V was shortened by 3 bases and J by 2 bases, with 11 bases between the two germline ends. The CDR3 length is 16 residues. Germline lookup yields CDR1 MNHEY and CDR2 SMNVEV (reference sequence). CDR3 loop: CASSFSAGAGANVLTF. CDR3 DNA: TGTGCCAGCAGTTTCTCCGCAGGGGCTGGGGCCAACGTCCTGACTTTC.

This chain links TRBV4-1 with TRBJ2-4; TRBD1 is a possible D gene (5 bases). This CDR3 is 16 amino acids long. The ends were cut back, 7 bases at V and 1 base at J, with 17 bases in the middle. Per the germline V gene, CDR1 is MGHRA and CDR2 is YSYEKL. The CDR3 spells CASTPGQGRAKNIQYF. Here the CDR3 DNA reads TGCGCCAGCACCCCCGGACAAGGAAGGGCCAAAAACATTCAGTACTTC.

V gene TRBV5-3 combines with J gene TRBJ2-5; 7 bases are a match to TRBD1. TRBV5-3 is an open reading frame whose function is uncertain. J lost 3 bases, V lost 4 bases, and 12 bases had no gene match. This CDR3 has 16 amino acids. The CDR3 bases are TGTGCCAGAAGCCTAGCCCGACAGGGTATCAAAGAGACCCAGTACTTC. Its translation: CARSLARQGIKETQYF.

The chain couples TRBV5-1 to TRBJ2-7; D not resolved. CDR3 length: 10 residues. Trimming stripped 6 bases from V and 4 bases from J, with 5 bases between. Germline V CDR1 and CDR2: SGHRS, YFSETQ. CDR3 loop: CASTLYEQYF. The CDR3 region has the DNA TGCGCCAGCACTCTATACGAGCAGTACTTC. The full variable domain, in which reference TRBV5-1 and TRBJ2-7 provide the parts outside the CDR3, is KAGVTQTPRYLIKTRGQQVTLSCSPISGHRSVSWYQQTPGQGLQFLFEYFSETQRNKGNFPGRFSGRQFSNSRSEMNVSTLELGDSALYLCASTLYEQYFGPGTRLTVT.

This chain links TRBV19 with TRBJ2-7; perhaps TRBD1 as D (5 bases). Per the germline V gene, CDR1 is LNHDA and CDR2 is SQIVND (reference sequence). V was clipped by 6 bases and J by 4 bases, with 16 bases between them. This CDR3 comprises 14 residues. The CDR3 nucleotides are TGTGCCAGTAGCAGGGAAATCTCTACTTACGAGCAGTACTTC. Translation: CASSREISTYEQYF.

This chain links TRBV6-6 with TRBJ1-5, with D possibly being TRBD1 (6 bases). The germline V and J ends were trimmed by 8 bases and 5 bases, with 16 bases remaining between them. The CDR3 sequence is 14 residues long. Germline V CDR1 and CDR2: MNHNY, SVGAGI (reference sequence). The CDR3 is CASGDTTLDQPQHF. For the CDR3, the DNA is TGTGCCAGCGGGGACACCACCTTGGATCAGCCCCAGCATTTT.